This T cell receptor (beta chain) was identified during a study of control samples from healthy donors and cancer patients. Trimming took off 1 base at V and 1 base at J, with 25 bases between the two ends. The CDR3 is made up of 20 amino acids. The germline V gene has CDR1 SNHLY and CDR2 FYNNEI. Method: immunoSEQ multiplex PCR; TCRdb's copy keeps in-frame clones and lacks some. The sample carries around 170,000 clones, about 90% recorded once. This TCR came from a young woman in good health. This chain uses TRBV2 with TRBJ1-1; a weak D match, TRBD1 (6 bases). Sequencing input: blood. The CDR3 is CASSEDERTALRLRNTEAFF. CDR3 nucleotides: TGTGCCAGCAGTGAAGATGAGAGGACAGCCCTCCGGCTCCGGAACACTGAAGCTTTCTTT.